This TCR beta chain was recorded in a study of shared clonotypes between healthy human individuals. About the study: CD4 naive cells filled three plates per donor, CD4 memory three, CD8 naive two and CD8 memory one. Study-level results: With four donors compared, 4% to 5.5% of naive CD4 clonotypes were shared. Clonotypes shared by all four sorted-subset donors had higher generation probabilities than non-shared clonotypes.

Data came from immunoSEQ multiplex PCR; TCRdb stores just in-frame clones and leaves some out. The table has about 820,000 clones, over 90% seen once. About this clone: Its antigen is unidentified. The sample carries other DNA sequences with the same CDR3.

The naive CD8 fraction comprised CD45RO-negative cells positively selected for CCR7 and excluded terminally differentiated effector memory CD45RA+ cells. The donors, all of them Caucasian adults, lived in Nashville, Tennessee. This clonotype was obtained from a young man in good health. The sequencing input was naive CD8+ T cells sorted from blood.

CDR3 loop: CASSSGLAVYNEQFF. CDR3 DNA sequence: TGTGCCAGCAGTTCGGGACTAGCGGTCTACAATGAGCAGTTCTTC. This rearrangement joins TRBV27 to TRBJ2-1, with 11 bases identical to TRBD2. The CDR3 runs 15 residues. The V and J ends lost 4 bases and 3 bases, in that order; junction bases with no gene match: 2. The V gene's germline CDR1 is MNHEY and CDR2 SMNVEV (reference sequence).